Ten or more counts support the clone carrying this T cell receptor beta chain. Trimming removed 2 bases from V and 7 bases from J, with 15 bases in between. This CDR3 comprises 15 residues. Germline loops: CDR1 SGHAT, CDR2 FQDESV (reference sequence). Noted time point: sample taken at primary tumor resection. The data are from a study of spatial heterogeneity in lung cancer. Study as a whole: Alpha-chain sequences were detected in numbers that were consistently lower than beta-chain sequences.

MiXCR, run by TCRdb on the 5' RACE reads, gives a single entry per CDR3 protein. The sample lists 20,000 to 30,000 distinct CDR3 sequences, 4% to 5% occurring once. The TCR comes from a male donor with early-stage non-small cell lung cancer. V usage is TRBV11-1 and J usage is TRBJ2-1, with D perhaps assigned TRBD1 or TRBD2 (5 bases each). This sample comprised PBMCs, obtained at surgery. CDR3 amino acids: CASSLMGPSANEQFF. CDR3 nucleotide sequence: TGTGCCAGCAGCTTAATGGGACCCTCAGCGAATGAGCAGTTCTTC.